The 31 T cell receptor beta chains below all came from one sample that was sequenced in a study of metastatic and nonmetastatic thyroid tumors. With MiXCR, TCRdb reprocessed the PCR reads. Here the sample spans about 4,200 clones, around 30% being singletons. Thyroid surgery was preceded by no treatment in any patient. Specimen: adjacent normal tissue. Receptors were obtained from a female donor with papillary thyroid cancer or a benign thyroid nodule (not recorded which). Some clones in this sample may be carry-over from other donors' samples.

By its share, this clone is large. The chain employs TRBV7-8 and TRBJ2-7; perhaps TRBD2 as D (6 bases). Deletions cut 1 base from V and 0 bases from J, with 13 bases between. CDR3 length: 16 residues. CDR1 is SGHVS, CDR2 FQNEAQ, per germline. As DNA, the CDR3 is TGTGCCAGCAGCTTAGAGGAGGGTGGGACCTCCTACGAGCAGTACTTC. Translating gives CASSLEEGGTSYEQYF.

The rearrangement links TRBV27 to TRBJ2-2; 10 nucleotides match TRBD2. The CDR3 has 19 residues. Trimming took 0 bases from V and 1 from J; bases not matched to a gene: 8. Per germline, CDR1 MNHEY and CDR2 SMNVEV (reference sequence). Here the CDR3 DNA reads TGTGCCAGCAGTTTATCGCAGGGCCGACTAGCGGGGAACACCGGGGAGCTGTTTTTT. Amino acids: CASSLSQGRLAGNTGELFF.

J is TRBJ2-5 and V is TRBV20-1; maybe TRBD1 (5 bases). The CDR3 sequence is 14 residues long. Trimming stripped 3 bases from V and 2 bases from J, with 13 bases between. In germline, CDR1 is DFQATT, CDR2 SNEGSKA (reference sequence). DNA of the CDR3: TGCAGTGCTAGCGTACGAGACAGACAAGAGACCCAGTACTTC. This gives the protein CSASVRDRQETQYF.

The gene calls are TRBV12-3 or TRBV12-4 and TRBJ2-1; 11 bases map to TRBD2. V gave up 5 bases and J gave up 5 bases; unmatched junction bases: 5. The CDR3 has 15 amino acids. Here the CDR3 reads CASSLISGRDNEQFF. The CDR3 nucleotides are TGTGCCAGCAGTCTGATTAGCGGGAGGGACAATGAGCAGTTCTTC.

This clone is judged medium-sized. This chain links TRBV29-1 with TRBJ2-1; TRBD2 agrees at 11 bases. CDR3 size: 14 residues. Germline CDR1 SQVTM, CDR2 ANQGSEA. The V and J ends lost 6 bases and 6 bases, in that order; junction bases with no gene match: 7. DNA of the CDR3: TGCAGCGTCTTCACTAGCGGGAGAGGCAATGAGCAGTTCTTC. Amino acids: CSVFTSGRGNEQFF.

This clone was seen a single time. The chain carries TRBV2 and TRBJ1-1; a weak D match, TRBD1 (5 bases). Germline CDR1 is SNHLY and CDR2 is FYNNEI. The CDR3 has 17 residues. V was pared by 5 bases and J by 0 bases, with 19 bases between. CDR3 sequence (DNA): TGTGCCAGCAGTACACCTGACAGCAGGATCATGAACACTGAAGCTTTCTTT. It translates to CASSTPDSRIMNTEAFF.

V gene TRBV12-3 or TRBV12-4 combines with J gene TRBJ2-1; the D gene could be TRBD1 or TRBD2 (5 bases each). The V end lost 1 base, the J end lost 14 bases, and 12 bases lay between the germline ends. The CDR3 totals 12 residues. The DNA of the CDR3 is TGTGCCAGCAGTTTAGGGGGGACGACTAAGTTCTTC. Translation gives CASSLGGTTKFF.

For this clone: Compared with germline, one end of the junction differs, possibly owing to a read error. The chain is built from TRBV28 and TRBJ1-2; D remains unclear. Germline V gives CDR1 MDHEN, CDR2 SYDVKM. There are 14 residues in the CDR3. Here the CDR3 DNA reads TGTACCAGCAGTCCCATTGGGGATAACTATGGCTACACCTTC. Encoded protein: CTSSPIGDNYGYTF.

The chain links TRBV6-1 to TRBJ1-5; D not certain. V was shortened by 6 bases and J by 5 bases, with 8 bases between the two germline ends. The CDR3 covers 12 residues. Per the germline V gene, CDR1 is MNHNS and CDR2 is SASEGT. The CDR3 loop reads CASRLLHQPQHF. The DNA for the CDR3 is TGTGCCAGCAGGCTTCTTCATCAGCCCCAGCATTTT.

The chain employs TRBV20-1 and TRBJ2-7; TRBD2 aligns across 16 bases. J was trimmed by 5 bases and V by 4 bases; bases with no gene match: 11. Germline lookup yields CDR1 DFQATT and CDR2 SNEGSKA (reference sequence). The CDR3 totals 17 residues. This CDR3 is CSATNGTSGRAVNEQYF. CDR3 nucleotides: TGCAGTGCTACCAACGGGACTAGCGGGAGGGCCGTTAACGAGCAGTACTTC.

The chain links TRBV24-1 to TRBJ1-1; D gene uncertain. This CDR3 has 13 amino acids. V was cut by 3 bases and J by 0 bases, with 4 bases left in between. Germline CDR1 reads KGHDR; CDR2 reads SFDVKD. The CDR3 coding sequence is TGTGCCACCAGTGATCCGATGAACACTGAAGCTTTCTTT. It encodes CATSDPMNTEAFF.

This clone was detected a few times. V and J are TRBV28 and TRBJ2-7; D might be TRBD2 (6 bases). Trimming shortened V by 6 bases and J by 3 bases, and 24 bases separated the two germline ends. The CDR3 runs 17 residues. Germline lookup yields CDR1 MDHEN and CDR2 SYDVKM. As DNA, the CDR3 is TGTGCCAGCAGGGTGGGTAGCGGTAGGGCCTGTCGCTACGAGCAGTACTTC. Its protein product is CASRVGSGRACRYEQYF.

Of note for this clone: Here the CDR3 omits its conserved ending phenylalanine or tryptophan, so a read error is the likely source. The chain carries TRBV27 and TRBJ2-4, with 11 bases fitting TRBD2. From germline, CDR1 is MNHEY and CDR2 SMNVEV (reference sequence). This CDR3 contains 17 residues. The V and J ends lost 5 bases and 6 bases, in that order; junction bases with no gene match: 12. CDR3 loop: CASSTRTSGHFGNIQYL. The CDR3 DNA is TGTGCCAGCAGTACCCGGACTAGCGGGCACTTCGGAAACATTCAGTACCTC.

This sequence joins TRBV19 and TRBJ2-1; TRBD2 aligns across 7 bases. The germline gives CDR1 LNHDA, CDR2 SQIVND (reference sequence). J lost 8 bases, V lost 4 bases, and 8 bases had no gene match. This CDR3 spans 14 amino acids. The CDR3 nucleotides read TGTGCCAGTAGTAACGGGAGGTCTTTTTATGAGCAGTTCTTC. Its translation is CASSNGRSFYEQFF.

The CDR3, as DNA: TGTGCCAGCAGAAGCACAGGATCCACTGAAGCTTTCTTT. It is translated as CASRSTGSTEAFF. V and J are TRBV27 and TRBJ1-1; possible D gene TRBD1, 5 bases. This CDR3 comprises 13 residues. With 6 bases removed from V and 4 bases from J, the gap between germline ends came to 12 bases. From germline, CDR1 is MNHEY and CDR2 SMNVEV (reference sequence).

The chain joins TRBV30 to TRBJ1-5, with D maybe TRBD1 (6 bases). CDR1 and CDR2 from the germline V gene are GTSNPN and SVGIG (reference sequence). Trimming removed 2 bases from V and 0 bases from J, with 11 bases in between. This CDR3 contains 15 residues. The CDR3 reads CAWSFGTHSNQPQHF. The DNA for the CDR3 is TGTGCCTGGAGTTTTGGGACACATAGCAATCAGCCCCAGCATTTT.

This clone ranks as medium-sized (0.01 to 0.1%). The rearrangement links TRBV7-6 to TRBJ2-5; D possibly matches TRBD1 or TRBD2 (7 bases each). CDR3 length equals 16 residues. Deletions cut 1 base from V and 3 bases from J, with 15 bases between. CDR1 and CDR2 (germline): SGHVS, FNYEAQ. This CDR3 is CASSLVAGGGEETQYF. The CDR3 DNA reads TGTGCCAGCAGCTTAGTGGCAGGGGGAGGGGAAGAGACCCAGTACTTC.

In nucleotides, the CDR3 is TGTGCCATCAGTGAGTCTCAGGGGGAAGAGCAGTACTTC. It encodes CAISESQGEEQYF. The rearrangement links TRBV10-3 to TRBJ2-7; 7 nucleotides match TRBD1. Germline V gene lookup returns CDR1 ENHRY and CDR2 SYGVKD. The J segment lost 7 bases and the V segment lost 0 bases, leaving 3 bases of the junction unmatched. The CDR3 length is 13 residues.

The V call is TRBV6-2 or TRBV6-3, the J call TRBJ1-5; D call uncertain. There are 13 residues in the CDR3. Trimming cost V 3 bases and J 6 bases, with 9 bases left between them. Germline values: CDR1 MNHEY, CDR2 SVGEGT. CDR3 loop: CASSYTDPQPQHF. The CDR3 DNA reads TGTGCCAGCAGTTATACGGATCCTCAGCCCCAGCATTTT.

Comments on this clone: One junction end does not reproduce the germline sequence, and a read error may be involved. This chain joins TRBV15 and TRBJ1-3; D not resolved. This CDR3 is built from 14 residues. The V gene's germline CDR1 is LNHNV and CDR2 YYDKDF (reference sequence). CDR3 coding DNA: TGTGCCACCAGCAGAGATCCTCCTACCCCAATAAGGAATTTT. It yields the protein CATSRDPPTPIRNF.

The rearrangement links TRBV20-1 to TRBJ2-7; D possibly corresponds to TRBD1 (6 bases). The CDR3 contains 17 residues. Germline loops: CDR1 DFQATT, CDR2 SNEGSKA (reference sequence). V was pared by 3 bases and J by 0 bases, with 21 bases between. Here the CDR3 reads CSASCRGEGQSSYEQYF. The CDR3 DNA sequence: TGCAGTGCTAGTTGTAGGGGCGAGGGACAAAGCTCCTACGAGCAGTACTTC.

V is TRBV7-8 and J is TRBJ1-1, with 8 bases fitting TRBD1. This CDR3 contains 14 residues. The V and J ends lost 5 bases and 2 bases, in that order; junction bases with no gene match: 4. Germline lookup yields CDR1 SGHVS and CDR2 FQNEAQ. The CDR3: CASSLGQGNTEAFF. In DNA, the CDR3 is TGTGCCAGCAGCCTAGGACAGGGCAACACTGAAGCTTTCTTT.

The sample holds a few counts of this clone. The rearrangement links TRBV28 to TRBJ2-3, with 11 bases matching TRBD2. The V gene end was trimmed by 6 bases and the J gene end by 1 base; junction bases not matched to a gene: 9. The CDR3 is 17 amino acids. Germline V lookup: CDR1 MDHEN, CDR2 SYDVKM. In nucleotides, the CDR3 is TGTGCCAGCAGGCACGGACTAGCGGGTGTCGGCACAGATACGCAGTATTTT. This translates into CASRHGLAGVGTDTQYF. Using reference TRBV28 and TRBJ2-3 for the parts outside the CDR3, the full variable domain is DVKVTQSSRYLVKRTGEKVFLECVQDMDHENMFWYRQDPGLGLRLIYFSYDVKMKEKGDIPEGYSVSREKKERFSLILESASTNQTSMYLCASRHGLAGVGTDTQYFGPGTRLTVL.

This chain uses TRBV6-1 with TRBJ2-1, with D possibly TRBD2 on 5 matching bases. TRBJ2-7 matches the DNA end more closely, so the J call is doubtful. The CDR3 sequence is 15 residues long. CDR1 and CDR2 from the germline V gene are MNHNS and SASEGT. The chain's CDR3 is CASSISEGGYKEQYF. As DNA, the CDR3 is TGTGCCAGCAGCATTAGCGAAGGTGGTTACAAAGAGCAGTACTTC.

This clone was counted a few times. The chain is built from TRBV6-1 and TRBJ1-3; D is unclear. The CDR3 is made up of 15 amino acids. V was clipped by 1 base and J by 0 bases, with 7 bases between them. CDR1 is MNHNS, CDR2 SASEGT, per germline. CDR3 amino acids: CASSEGPSSGNTIYF. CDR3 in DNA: TGTGCCAGCAGTGAAGGGCCCAGCTCTGGAAACACCATATATTTT.

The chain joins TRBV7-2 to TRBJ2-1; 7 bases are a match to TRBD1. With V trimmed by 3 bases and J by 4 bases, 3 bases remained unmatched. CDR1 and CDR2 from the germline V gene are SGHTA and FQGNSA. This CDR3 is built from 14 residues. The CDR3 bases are TGTGCCAGCAGCTTGGGGACAGTTTACAATGAGCAGTTCTTC. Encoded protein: CASSLGTVYNEQFF.

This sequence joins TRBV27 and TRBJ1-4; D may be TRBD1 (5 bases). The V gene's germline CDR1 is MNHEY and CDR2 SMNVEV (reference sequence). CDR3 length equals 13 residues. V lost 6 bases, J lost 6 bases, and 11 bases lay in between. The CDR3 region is CASRGRIHEKLFF. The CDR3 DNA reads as TGTGCCAGCAGGGGGCGGATTCATGAAAAACTGTTTTTT.

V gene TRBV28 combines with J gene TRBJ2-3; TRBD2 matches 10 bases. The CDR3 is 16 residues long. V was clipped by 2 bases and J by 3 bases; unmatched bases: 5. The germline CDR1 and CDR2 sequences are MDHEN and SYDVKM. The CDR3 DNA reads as TGTGCCAGCAGTTTAGAGGGACTAGCGAGTACAGATACGCAGTATTTT. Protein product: CASSLEGLASTDTQYF.

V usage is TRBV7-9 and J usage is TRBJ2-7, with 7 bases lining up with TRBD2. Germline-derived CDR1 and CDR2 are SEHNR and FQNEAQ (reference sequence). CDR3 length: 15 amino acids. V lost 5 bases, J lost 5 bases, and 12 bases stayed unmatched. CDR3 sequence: CASSGRTSSFDEQYF. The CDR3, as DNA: TGTGCCAGCAGCGGTCGGACTAGTTCGTTCGACGAGCAGTACTTC.

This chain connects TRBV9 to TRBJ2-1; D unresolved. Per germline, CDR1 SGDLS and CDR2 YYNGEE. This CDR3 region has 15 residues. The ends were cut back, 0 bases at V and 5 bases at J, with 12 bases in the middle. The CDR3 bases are TGTGCCAGCAGCGTAGTTCCAGTTGGGGACAATGAGCAGTTCTTC. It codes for CASSVVPVGDNEQFF.

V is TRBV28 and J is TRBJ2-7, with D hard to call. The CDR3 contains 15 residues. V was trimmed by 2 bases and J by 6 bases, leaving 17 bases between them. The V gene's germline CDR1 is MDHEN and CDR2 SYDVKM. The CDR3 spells CASSLGPGNPLEQYF. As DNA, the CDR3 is TGTGCCAGCAGTTTAGGCCCTGGCAACCCCCTCGAGCAGTACTTC.